The rows below give T cell receptor beta chains drawn from one sample of a study of cytomegalovirus exposure and HLA in healthy donors. Here immunoSEQ multiplex PCR was the method, and the copy in TCRdb shows in-frame clones only, minus some. The sample records approximately 120,000 clones, around 72% being singletons. The sequencing input was PBMCs. The receptors were sampled from a young man in good health and CMV-seronegative. Both conserved end residues are part of each CDR3. A D gene is named only where the DNA matches it firmly. Clone size is stated in some rows and not others, as once, few, many or a class when expanded.

J gene	V gene	clone size	D gene	CDR3 DNA	CDR3 protein
TRBJ2-2	TRBV6-1	-	-	TGTGCCAGCAGTGATTTCTTCGTGGCTAGGCCTTCCACCGGGGAGCTGTTTTTT	CASSDFFVARPSTGELFF
TRBJ1-1	TRBV11-2	-	-	TGTGCCAGCAGCTTAGGGATCGGGGGTTTGAACACTGAAGCTTTCTTT	CASSLGIGGLNTEAFF
TRBJ2-7	TRBV7-6	-	-	TGTGCCAGCAGCTTAGAGGCAGGGGCCCACTACGAGCAGTACTTC	CASSLEAGAHYEQYF
TRBJ1-4	TRBV6-1	-	-	TGTGCCAGCAGTCCCTGGACACTCTGGGAACTGTTTTTT	CASSPWTLWELFF
TRBJ1-2	TRBV19	-	TRBD1	TGTGCCAGTAGCCTCGACAGGGGATATGGCTACACCTTC	CASSLDRGYGYTF
TRBJ1-1	TRBV28	-	-	TGTGCCAGCACTTACGGCGGGGGGCTGGCCCGCACTGAAGCTTTCTTT	CASTYGGGLARTEAFF
TRBJ1-2	TRBV9	-	-	TGTGCCAGCAGCGTCCAGGGTGGGGGGGGCTACACCTTC	CASSVQGGGGYTF
TRBJ1-1	TRBV9	-	-	TGTGCCAGCAGCCTCGAGGACACTGAAGCTTTCTTT	CASSLEDTEAFF
TRBJ2-1	TRBV9	-	-	TGTGCCAGCAGCGTAGCCGCGTACAATGAGCAGTTCTTC	CASSVAAYNEQFF
TRBJ1-2	TRBV5-1	-	-	TGCGCCAGCAGCTTGGTTGCGCGGACAGTTGCGATCGGCTATGGCTACACCTTC	CASSLVARTVAIGYGYTF
TRBJ2-2	TRBV19	-	TRBD1	TGTGCCAGTAGTACCGGGACAGATAACACCGGGGAGCTGTTTTTT	CASSTGTDNTGELFF
TRBJ1-1	TRBV19	once	-	TGTGCCAGTAGTATAGATCAGAACCTGAACACTGAAGCTTTCTTT	CASSIDQNLNTEAFF
TRBJ2-7	TRBV5-1	-	TRBD1	TGCGCCAGCAGCTTGGACAGGGGGGCTTACGAGCAGTACTTC	CASSLDRGAYEQYF
TRBJ2-7	TRBV7-9	few	-	TGTGCCAGCAGCGGGCCGTTTGACTACGAGCAGTACTTC	CASSGPFDYEQYF
TRBJ1-2	TRBV6-5	-	-	TGTGCCAGCAGTGGTGACAGTAACTATGGCTACACCTTC	CASSGDSNYGYTF
TRBJ2-7	TRBV28	-	-	TGTGCCAGCAGTTTGGGGGGCAGGGGGTCCTACGAGCAGTACTTC	CASSLGGRGSYEQYF
TRBJ1-3	TRBV19	-	TRBD1	TGTGCCAGTAGTCACAGGGGGTCTGGAAACACCATATATTTT	CASSHRGSGNTIYF
TRBJ1-1	TRBV4-1	-	-	TGCGCCAGCAGCCAAGCGGATGGGGGGGGGACTGAAGCTTTCTTT	CASSQADGGGTEAFF
TRBJ2-2	TRBV5-1	-	-	TGCGCCAGCAGCACAAGGCTGCACACCGGGGAGCTGTTTTTT	CASSTRLHTGELFF
TRBJ1-1	TRBV9	-	-	TGTGCCAGCAGCGGGGATACAGGGATCTACACTGAAGCTTTCTTT	CASSGDTGIYTEAFF
TRBJ2-7	TRBV14	few	-	TGTGCCAGCAGCCCGCGATTGGGACGGGGGGCGAAACACGAGCAGTACTTC	CASSPRLGRGAKHEQYF
TRBJ2-3	TRBV2	-	TRBD2	TGTGCCAGCAGTAAAACTAGCGGGTGGGGCACAGATACGCAGTATTTT	CASSKTSGWGTDTQYF
TRBJ2-7	TRBV19	-	TRBD2	TGTGCCAGTAGTCTTAGCGGGGTTCCCTACGAGCAGTACTTC	CASSLSGVPYEQYF
TRBJ1-2	TRBV7-9	-	TRBD1	TGTGCCAGCAGCTTGGGGACAGGCTATGGCTACACCTTC	CASSLGTGYGYTF
TRBJ1-4	TRBV2	-	TRBD1	TGTGCCAGCAGCCAGGAACAGGGGGGAAATGAAAAACTGTTTTTT	CASSQEQGGNEKLFF
TRBJ1-1	TRBV5-6	few	TRBD1	TGTGCCAGCAGCCGACAGGGATTCTATGAAGCTTTCTTT	CASSRQGFYEAFF
TRBJ2-1	TRBV2	-	-	TGTGCCAGCAGTGTCTTTCTCGGTGAGCAGTTCTTC	CASSVFLGEQFF
TRBJ2-5	TRBV6-5	once	-	TGTGCCAGCAGTTACATCCAGGGAGGTCAAGAGACCCAGTACTTC	CASSYIQGGQETQYF
TRBJ1-1	TRBV7-9	-	TRBD1	TGTGCCAGCAGCCAGTCCCGGACAGGGGGAAACACTGAAGCTTTCTTT	CASSQSRTGGNTEAFF
TRBJ1-1	TRBV5-5	-	-	TGTGCCAGCAGCTTGGCCCGGGGGATGGGCACTGAAGCTTTCTTT	CASSLARGMGTEAFF
TRBJ2-7	TRBV6-5	-	TRBD1	TGTGCCAGCAGTTTAACCCCAGGGACAGCCTCCTACGAGCAGTACTTC	CASSLTPGTASYEQYF
TRBJ1-2	TRBV28	-	TRBD1	TGTGCCAGCAGGGACAGGGGGCAAAGCTATGGCTACACCTTC	CASRDRGQSYGYTF
TRBJ1-4	TRBV4-1	-	-	TGCGCCAGCAGCCAACAGGAGGTTAATGAAAAACTGTTTTTT	CASSQQEVNEKLFF
TRBJ2-7	TRBV7-6	-	-	TGTGCCAGCAGTCCTCGGCCGGGGGTAAGAGCCTACGAGCAGTACTTC	CASSPRPGVRAYEQYF
TRBJ2-7	TRBV28	few	TRBD1	TGTGCCAGCAGTTCGCTCCCGGGACAGGGGGGTCACGAGCAGTACTTC	CASSSLPGQGGHEQYF
TRBJ2-1	TRBV4-2	-	TRBD2	TGTGCCAGCAGCCACTCCGGGACTAGCATCAGTGAGCAGTTCTTC	CASSHSGTSISEQFF
TRBJ2-7	TRBV4-3	-	-	TGCGCCAGCAGCCAATCCCGCTCGGGGTCTTCATCCTACGAGCAGTACTTC	CASSQSRSGSSSYEQYF
TRBJ1-4	TRBV28	-	-	TGTGCCAGCAGTCTCCGTAGAGGCAGGGATGAAAAACTGTTTTTT	CASSLRRGRDEKLFF
TRBJ2-2	TRBV7-3	few	TRBD2	TGTGCCAGCAGCCCACAATCTAGCGGCGGGGAGCTGTTTTTT	CASSPQSSGGELFF
TRBJ2-7	TRBV5-6	-	-	TGTGCCAGCAGCTCGTCAGGGATCCTATACGAGCAGTACTTC	CASSSSGILYEQYF
TRBJ2-7	TRBV5-4	few	TRBD1	TGTGCCAGCAGCACACGGACAGGGCTATACGAGCAGTACTTC	CASSTRTGLYEQYF
TRBJ2-7	TRBV4-3	few	-	TGCGCCAGCAGCCAAGGTAGATTCTACGAGCAGTACTTC	CASSQGRFYEQYF
TRBJ1-2	TRBV27	-	-	TGTGCCAGCAGTTTAAGTGGAGGCAGTAACTATGGCTACACCTTC	CASSLSGGSNYGYTF
TRBJ1-2	TRBV28	-	-	TGTGCCAGCATATCGCAGGGCTTCCCCTATGGCTACACCTTC	CASISQGFPYGYTF
TRBJ2-7	TRBV19	-	TRBD1	TGTGCCAGTAGTATAGTCCAGGGGGCTCTTGGCGAGCAGTACTTC	CASSIVQGALGEQYF
TRBJ2-5	TRBV11-2	-	TRBD1	TGTGCCAGCAGCCCCCTTTACAGGGGCAACCAAGAGACCCAGTACTTC	CASSPLYRGNQETQYF
TRBJ2-7	TRBV7-9	-	TRBD1	TGTGCCAGCAGCTTCCTCGACAGGGGCGGCTACGAGCAGTACTTC	CASSFLDRGGYEQYF
TRBJ2-7	TRBV6-1	few	-	TGTGCCAGCTGGGCTACCCGCTCCTACGAGCAGTACTTC	CASWATRSYEQYF
TRBJ1-4	TRBV5-1	-	TRBD1	TGCGCCAGCAGCTTGGGCACAGGGGTGTTTGAAAAACTGTTTTTT	CASSLGTGVFEKLFF
TRBJ2-5	TRBV6-4	-	TRBD1	TGTGCCAGTACATGGGGGGACAGGGATGGAGAGACCCAGTACTTC	CASTWGDRDGETQYF